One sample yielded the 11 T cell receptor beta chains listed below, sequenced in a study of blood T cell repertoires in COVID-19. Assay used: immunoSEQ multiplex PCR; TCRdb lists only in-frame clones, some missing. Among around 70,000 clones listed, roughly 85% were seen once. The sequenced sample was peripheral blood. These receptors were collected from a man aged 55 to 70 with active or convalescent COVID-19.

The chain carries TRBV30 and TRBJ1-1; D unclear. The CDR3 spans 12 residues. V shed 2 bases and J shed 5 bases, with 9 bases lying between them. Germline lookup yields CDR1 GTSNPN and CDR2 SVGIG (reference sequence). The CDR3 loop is CAWSPFRTEAFF. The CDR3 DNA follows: TGTGCCTGGAGTCCATTCAGAACTGAAGCTTTCTTT.

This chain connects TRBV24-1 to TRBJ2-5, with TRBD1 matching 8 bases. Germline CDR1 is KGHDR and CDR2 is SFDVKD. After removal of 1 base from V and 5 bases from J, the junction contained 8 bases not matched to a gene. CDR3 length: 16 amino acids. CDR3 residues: CATSDLMPGGTETQYF. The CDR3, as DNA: TGTGCCACCAGTGATTTAATGCCAGGGGGCACGGAGACCCAGTACTTC.

This CDR3 reads CATSRVASGTKNIQYF. In DNA form, the CDR3 reads TGTGCCACCAGCAGAGTGGCTAGCGGGACCAAAAACATTCAGTACTTC. This chain uses TRBV15 with TRBJ2-4, with 9 bases matching TRBD2. CDR3 length: 16 residues. Germline CDR1 and CDR2: LNHNV and YYDKDF (reference sequence). J gave up 2 bases and V 1 base, and 3 bases lay outside the gene matches.

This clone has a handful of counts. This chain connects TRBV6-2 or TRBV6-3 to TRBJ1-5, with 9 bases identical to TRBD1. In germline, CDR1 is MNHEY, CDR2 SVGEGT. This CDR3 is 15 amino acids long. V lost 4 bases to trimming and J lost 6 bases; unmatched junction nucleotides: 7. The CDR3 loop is CASSFGGTGSQPQHF. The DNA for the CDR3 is TGTGCCAGCAGTTTTGGGGGGACAGGGAGTCAGCCCCAGCATTTT.

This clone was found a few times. The CDR3 here is CASSGTGISYEQYF. The CDR3 bases are TGTGCCAGCAGTGGGACAGGGATCTCCTACGAGCAGTACTTC. V is TRBV6-2 or TRBV6-3 and J is TRBJ2-7; 9 positions agree with TRBD1. The V and J ends lost 5 bases and 0 bases, in that order; junction bases with no gene match: 2. The germline CDR1 and CDR2 sequences are MNHEY and SVGEGT. The length of the CDR3 is 14 residues.

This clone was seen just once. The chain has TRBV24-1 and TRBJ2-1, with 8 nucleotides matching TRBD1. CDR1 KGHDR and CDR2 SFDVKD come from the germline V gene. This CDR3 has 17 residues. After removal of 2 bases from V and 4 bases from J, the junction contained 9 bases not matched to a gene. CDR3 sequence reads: CATSDSDRGLKYNEQFF. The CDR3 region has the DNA TGTGCCACCAGTGATTCTGACAGGGGCCTGAAATACAATGAGCAGTTCTTC.

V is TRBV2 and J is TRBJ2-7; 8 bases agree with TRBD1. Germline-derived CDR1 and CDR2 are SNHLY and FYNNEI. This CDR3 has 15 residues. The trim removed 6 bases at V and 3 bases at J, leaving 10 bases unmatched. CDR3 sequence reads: CASSAGTGDIYEQYF. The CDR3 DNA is TGTGCCAGCAGCGCCGGGACAGGCGATATCTACGAGCAGTACTTC.

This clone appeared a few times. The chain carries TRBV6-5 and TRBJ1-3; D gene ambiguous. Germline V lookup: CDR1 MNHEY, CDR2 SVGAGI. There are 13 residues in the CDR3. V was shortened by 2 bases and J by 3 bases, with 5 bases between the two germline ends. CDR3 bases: TGTGCCAGCAGTTACCGCTATGGAAACACCATATATTTT. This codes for CASSYRYGNTIYF.

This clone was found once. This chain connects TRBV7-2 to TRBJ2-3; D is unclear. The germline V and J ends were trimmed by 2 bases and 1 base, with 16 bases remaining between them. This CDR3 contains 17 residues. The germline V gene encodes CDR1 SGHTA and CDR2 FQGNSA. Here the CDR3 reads CASSLSNLLRGTDTQYF. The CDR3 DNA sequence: TGTGCCAGCAGCTTAAGTAACCTTTTGCGAGGCACAGATACGCAGTATTTT.

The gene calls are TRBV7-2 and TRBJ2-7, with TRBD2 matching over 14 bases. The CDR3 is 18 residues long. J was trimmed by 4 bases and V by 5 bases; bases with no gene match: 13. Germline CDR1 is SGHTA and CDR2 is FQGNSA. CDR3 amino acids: CASSILTGLAGGTYEQYF. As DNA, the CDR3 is TGTGCCAGCAGCATTCTAACTGGACTAGCGGGGGGCACTTACGAGCAGTACTTC. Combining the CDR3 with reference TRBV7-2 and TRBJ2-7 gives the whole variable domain GAGVSQSPSNKVTEKGKDVELRCDPISGHTALYWYRQSLGQGLEFLIYFQGNSAPDKSGLPSDRFSAERTGGSVSTLTIQRTQQEDSAVYLCASSILTGLAGGTYEQYFGPGTRLTVT.

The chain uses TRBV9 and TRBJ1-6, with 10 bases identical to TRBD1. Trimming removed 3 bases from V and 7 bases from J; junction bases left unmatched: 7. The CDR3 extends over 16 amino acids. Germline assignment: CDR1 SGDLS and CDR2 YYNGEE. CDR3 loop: CASSASSTGGNSPLHF. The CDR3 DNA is TGTGCCAGCAGCGCGAGCTCGACAGGGGGCAATTCACCCCTCCACTTT. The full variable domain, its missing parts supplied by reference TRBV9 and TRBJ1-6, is DSGVTQTPKHLITATGQRVTLRCSPRSGDLSVYWYQQSLDQGLQFLIQYYNGEERAKGNILERFSAQQFPDLHSELNLSSLELGDSALYFCASSASSTGGNSPLHFGNGTRLTVT.